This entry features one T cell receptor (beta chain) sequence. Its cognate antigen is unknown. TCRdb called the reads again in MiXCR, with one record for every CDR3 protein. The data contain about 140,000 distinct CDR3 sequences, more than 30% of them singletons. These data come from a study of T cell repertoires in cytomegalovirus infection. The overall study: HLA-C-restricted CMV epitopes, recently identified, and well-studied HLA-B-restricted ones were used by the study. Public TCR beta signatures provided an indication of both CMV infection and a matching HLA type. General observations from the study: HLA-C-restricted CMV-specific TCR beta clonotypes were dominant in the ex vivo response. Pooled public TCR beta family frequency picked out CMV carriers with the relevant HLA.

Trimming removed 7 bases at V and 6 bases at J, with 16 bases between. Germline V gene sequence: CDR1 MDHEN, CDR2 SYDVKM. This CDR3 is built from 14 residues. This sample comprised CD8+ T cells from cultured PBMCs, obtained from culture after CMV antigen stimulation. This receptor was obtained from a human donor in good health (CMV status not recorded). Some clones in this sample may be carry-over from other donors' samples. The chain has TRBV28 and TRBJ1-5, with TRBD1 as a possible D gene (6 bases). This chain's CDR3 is CASTLMGAAQPQHF. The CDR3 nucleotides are TGTGCCAGCACTTTGATGGGGGCAGCTCAGCCCCAGCATTTT.